This T cell receptor beta chain was sequenced during a study of blood T cell repertoires in COVID-19. Clones were read by immunoSEQ multiplex PCR, and TCRdb kept only the in-frame ones, dropping some. The table has 150,000 or so clones, 80% to 90% seen once; the top ten hold roughly 8%. Trimming stripped 5 bases from V and 3 bases from J, with 14 bases between. Germline assignment: CDR1 SGHTA and CDR2 FQGNSA. The CDR3 is 15 amino acids. This sequence joins TRBV7-2 and TRBJ1-5, with D perhaps matching TRBD1 (5 bases). Sequencing was performed on PBMCs or T cells enriched from blood (not recorded which). The sequence was obtained from a woman aged 45-60 years who had recovered from COVID-19. This CDR3 is CASSPSTGFNQPQHF. CDR3 in DNA: TGTGCCAGCAGCCCCTCCACAGGATTCAATCAGCCCCAGCATTTT.